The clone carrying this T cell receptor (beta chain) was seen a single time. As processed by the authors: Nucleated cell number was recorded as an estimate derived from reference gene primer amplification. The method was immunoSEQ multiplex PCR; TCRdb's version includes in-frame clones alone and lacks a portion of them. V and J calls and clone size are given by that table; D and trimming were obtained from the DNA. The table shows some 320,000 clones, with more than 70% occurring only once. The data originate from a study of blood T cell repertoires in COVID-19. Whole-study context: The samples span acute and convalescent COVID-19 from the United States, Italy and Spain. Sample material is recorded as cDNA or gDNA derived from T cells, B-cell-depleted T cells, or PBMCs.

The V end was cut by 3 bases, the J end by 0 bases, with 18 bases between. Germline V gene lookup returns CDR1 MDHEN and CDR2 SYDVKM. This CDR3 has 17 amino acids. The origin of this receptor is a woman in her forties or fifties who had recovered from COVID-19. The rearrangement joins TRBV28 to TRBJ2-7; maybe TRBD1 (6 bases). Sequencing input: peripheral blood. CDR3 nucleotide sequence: TGTGCCAGCAGTTTTCCCTTCGACAGGCCTTTCTCCTACGAGCAGTACTTC. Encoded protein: CASSFPFDRPFSYEQYF.